Listed below are T cell receptor beta chains from one sample, sequenced in a study of blood T cell repertoires in COVID-19. The protocol was immunoSEQ multiplex PCR, while the TCRdb copy is restricted to in-frame clones and leaves out a portion. This table holds around 310,000 clones, around 87% found once. The sequenced sample consisted of peripheral blood. The receptors stem from a woman between 35 and 50 years old with COVID-19, enrolled during active disease. The CDR3 runs from the conserved cysteine through the conserved F or W. A D gene is named only where the DNA matches it firmly.

D gene: TRBD1
V gene: TRBV4-1
CDR3 protein: CASSVGTVSYNSPLHF

D gene: TRBD1
V gene: TRBV25-1
CDR3 protein: CASRQTGLYTGELFF

D gene: TRBD1
V gene: TRBV6-5
CDR3 protein: CASSPGQGMIYEQYF

D gene: TRBD2
V gene: TRBV27
CDR3 protein: CASSFPGTSRAEQYF

D gene: .
V gene: TRBV5-1
CDR3 protein: CASSRSPTRGVVGTNEKLFF

D gene: TRBD1
V gene: TRBV3-1/TRBV3-2
CDR3 protein: CASSEDRGGFNSPLHF

D gene: .
V gene: TRBV5-4
CDR3 protein: CASSLYQYNEQFF

D gene: .
V gene: TRBV30
CDR3 protein: CAWTPGANVLTF

D gene: TRBD2
V gene: TRBV29-1
CDR3 protein: CSVRTGTSGRTYTDTQYF

D gene: .
V gene: TRBV6-5
CDR3 protein: CASRQGSGNTEAFF

D gene: TRBD2
V gene: TRBV6-2/TRBV6-3
CDR3 protein: CASSYSLTSGGGSTEQYF

D gene: .
V gene: TRBV6-5
CDR3 protein: CASTPQSSYEQYF

D gene: .
V gene: TRBV9
CDR3 protein: CASSVATGSYGGYTF

D gene: .
V gene: TRBV30
CDR3 protein: CAWSLPSGDTQYF

D gene: .
V gene: TRBV28
CDR3 protein: CASSSSLYEQYF

D gene: TRBD1
V gene: TRBV19
CDR3 protein: CASSMGDRGYSQPQHF

D gene: .
V gene: TRBV3-1/TRBV3-2
CDR3 protein: CASSQQQNQPQHF

D gene: TRBD1
V gene: TRBV7-8
CDR3 protein: CASSLRTGGAGAEAFF

D gene: .
V gene: TRBV11-3
CDR3 protein: CASSLARSSYNEQFF

D gene: .
V gene: TRBV5-1
CDR3 protein: CASSFRGRGTEAFF

D gene: .
V gene: TRBV6-2/TRBV6-3
CDR3 protein: CASSATREKLFF

D gene: .
V gene: TRBV7-9
CDR3 protein: CATEEGGAYGYTF

D gene: .
V gene: TRBV6-1
CDR3 protein: CASSGSGTLSGNTIYF

D gene: .
V gene: TRBV5-6
CDR3 protein: CASSLRRLVYTDTQYF

D gene: TRBD1
V gene: TRBV5-5
CDR3 protein: CASSLIPGQVREGEAFF

D gene: .
V gene: TRBV19
CDR3 protein: CASSIDSGLEQYF

D gene: TRBD2
V gene: TRBV29-1
CDR3 protein: CSVVTSLETQYF

D gene: TRBD1
V gene: TRBV12-3/TRBV12-4
CDR3 protein: CASSLTGSEQYF